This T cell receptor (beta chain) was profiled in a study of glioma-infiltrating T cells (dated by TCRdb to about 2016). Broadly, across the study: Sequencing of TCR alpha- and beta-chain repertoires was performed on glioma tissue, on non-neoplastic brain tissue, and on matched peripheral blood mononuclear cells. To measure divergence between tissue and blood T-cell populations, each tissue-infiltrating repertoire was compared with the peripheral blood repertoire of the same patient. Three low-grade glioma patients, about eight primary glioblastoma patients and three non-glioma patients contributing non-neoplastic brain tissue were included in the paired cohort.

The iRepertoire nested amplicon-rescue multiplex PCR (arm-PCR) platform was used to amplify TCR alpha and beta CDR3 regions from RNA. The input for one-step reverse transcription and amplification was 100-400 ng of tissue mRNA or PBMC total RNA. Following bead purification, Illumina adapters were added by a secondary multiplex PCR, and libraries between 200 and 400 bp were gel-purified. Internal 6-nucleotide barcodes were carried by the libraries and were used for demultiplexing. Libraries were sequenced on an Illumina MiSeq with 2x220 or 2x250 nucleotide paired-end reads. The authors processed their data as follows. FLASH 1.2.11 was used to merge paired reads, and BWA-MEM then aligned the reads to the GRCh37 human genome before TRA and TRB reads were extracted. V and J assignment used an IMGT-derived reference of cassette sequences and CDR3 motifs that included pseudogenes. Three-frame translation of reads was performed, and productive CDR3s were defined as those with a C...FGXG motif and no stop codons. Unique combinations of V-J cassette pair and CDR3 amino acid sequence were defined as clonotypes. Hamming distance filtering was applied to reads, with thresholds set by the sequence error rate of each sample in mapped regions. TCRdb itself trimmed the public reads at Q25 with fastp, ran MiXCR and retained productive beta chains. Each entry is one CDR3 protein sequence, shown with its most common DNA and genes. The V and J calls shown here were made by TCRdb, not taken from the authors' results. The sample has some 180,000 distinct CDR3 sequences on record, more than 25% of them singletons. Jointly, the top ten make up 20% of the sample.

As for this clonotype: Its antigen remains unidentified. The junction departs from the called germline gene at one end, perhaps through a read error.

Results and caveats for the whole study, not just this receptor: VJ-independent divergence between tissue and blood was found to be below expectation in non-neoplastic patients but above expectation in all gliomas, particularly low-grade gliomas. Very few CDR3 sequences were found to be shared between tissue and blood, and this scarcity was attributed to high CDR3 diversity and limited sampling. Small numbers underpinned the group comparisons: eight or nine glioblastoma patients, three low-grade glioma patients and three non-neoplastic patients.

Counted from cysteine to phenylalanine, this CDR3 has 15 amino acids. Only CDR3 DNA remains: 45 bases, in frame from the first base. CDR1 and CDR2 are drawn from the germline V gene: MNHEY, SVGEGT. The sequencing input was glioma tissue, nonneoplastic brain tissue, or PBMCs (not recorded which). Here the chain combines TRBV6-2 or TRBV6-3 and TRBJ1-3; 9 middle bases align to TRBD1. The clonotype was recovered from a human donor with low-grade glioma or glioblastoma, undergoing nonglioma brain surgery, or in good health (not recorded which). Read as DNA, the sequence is TGTGACAGCAGTCCTACAGGGGGCGCTGGGGACACCATATATTTT. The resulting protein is CDSSPTGGAGDTIYF.